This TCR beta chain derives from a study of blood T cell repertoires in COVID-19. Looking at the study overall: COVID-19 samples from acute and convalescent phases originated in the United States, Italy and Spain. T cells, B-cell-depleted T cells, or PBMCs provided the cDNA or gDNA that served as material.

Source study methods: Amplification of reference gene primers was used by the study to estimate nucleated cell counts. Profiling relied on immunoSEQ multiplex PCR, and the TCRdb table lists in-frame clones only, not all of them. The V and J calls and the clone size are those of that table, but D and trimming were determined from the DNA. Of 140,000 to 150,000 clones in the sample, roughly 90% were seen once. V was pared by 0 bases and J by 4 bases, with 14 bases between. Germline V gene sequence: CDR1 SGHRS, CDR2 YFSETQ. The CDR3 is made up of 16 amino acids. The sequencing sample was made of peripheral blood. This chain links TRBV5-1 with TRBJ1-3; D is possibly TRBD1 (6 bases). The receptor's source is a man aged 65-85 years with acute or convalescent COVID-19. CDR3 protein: CASSLGNRVGGNTIYF. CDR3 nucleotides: TGCGCCAGCAGCTTGGGTAACAGGGTAGGAGGAAACACCATATATTTT.